This T cell receptor beta chain was recovered during a study of blood T cell repertoires in COVID-19. About the study: Samples came from the United States, Italy and Spain, spanning acute and convalescent COVID-19.

CDR3 length: 15 amino acids. V lost 4 bases to trimming and J lost 7 bases; unmatched junction nucleotides: 9. CDR1 and CDR2 (germline): SGHRS, YFSETQ. Authors' processing steps: For nucleated cells, counts were estimated from reference gene primer amplification. Using immunoSEQ multiplex PCR, the repertoire was profiled, and TCRdb retains in-frame clones only, with some absent. The V and J calls and clone size are taken from that table; D and trimming were inferred from the DNA. Counted here are more than 110,000 clones, around 86% occurring once; the ten biggest clones make up under 4.5%. Enrollees, 18 to 89 years old, lived in 20 to 25 US areas. Cohort allocation depended upon clinical history that participants reported.

The source material was PBMCs or T cells enriched from blood (not recorded which). The chain employs TRBV5-1 and TRBJ2-1; 9 nucleotides line up with TRBD2. This TCR was recovered from a man between 45 and 60 years old who had recovered from COVID-19. The CDR3 coding sequence is TGCGCCAGCAGCACCCTAGCGGGACCCTCAAATGAGCAGTTCTTC. It specifies CASSTLAGPSNEQFF.